This is a list of T cell receptor beta chains from one sample in a study of cytomegalovirus exposure and HLA in healthy donors. TCRdb keeps only in-frame clones here, not all; method: immunoSEQ multiplex PCR. Among roughly 160,000 clones, 84% were seen once, and the ten largest hold 0.35% to 0.4%. The sample consisted of PBMCs. The source of these receptors is a boy between 2 and 15 years old in good health and CMV-seronegative. Both conserved end residues are part of each CDR3. A D gene is named only where the DNA matches it firmly. Clone sizes are given selectively: once, few, many, or a class where the clone is expanded.

d_gene	abundance	v_gene	j_gene	CDR3nt	CDR3aa
.	.	TRBV4-2	TRBJ2-3	TGTGCCAGCAGCCAAAACCCGGGATCGAGCACAGATACGCAGTATTTT	CASSQNPGSSTDTQYF
.	.	TRBV21-1	TRBJ2-7	TGTGCCAGCAGCAAAGAGCTCAAGCGGGAGATCAACGAGCAGTACTTC	CASSKELKREINEQYF
.	.	TRBV5-6	TRBJ2-7	TGTGCCAGCAGCCTCCTGGGGCAGGCCTACGAGCAGTACTTC	CASSLLGQAYEQYF
.	.	TRBV6-4	TRBJ1-1	TGTGCCAGCAGTGACACAAAGTTTACTGAAGCTTTCTTT	CASSDTKFTEAFF
TRBD1	.	TRBV6-1	TRBJ2-7	TGTGCCAGCTGGGACAGCAACTACGAGCAGTACTTC	CASWDSNYEQYF
.	.	TRBV2	TRBJ2-7	TGTGCCAGCAGTGAACGTTCCCTAGTCCCCTACGAGCAGTACTTC	CASSERSLVPYEQYF
TRBD1	.	TRBV30	TRBJ1-5	TGTGCCTGGAGCGGGCCCCTGGGACAGCGTAGCAATCAGCCCCAGCATTTT	CAWSGPLGQRSNQPQHF
TRBD1	.	TRBV4-1	TRBJ2-7	TGCGCCAGCAGCCGACATCCGGACAGGGGGCCAGGGGAGCAGTACTTC	CASSRHPDRGPGEQYF
TRBD1	.	TRBV6-6	TRBJ2-7	TGTGCCAGCAGTTACTTACCGGGACAGGGGGCGCGAGAGCAGTACTTC	CASSYLPGQGAREQYF
TRBD1	.	TRBV6-5	TRBJ1-1	TGTGCCAGCAGTAGCACAGGGGGTGGAGAAGCTTTCTTT	CASSSTGGGEAFF
.	.	TRBV29-1	TRBJ2-3	TGCAGCGTTGAAGGGACTCCATTCTATACGCAGTATTTT	CSVEGTPFYTQYF
.	.	TRBV6-5	TRBJ2-1	TGTGCCAGCAGTTACCGTAGTAATTTCAATGAGCAGTTCTTC	CASSYRSNFNEQFF
.	.	TRBV7-8	TRBJ1-2	TGTGCCAGCAGCCAGACACGTAACTATGGCTACACCTTC	CASSQTRNYGYTF
.	.	TRBV6-6	TRBJ1-6	TGTGCCAGCAGTTACTCGGACAGTAATTCACCCCTCCACTTT	CASSYSDSNSPLHF
TRBD2	.	TRBV6-5	TRBJ2-1	TGTGCCAGCAGTATTAGCGGGAGTTATAGTGAGCAGTTCTTC	CASSISGSYSEQFF
.	.	TRBV7-6	TRBJ2-4	TGTGCCAGCAGCATCTCCGGGGTGGGGTCGGACATTCAGTACTTC	CASSISGVGSDIQYF
.	.	TRBV5-1	TRBJ2-7	TGCGCCAGCAGCGGCGGACAGCACGAGCAGTACTTC	CASSGGQHEQYF
.	.	TRBV25-1	TRBJ1-1	TGTGCCAGCAGTGAATATGTGGCAGGGCTTCCTGAAGCTTTCTTT	CASSEYVAGLPEAFF
TRBD2	.	TRBV2	TRBJ2-1	TGTGCCAGCATCAGGGGTACTAGCGGGAGAAAGAATGAGCAGTTCTTC	CASIRGTSGRKNEQFF
TRBD1	.	TRBV5-1	TRBJ2-7	TGCGCCAGCAGCTTGGCCCTCTTAGGGACAGGGGGCTCCGAGCAGTACTTC	CASSLALLGTGGSEQYF
TRBD1	.	TRBV12-5	TRBJ1-5	TGTGCTAGTGGTTTGGCTTCCAGGGGGCTGGACAGCAATCAGCCCCAGCATTTT	CASGLASRGLDSNQPQHF
TRBD2	.	TRBV27	TRBJ2-7	TGTGCCAGCAGTTTACAGCGGGGCCCCTACGAGCAGTACTTC	CASSLQRGPYEQYF
TRBD1	.	TRBV10-3	TRBJ2-5	TGTGCCATCAGTCCCGGGACAGGGTCCGGGGGTCAAGAGACCCAGTACTTC	CAISPGTGSGGQETQYF
TRBD1	few	TRBV5-4	TRBJ1-2	TGTGCCAGCAGCCCCACTGGGACAGTCTACTGGGGTGGCTACACCTTC	CASSPTGTVYWGGYTF
TRBD1	few	TRBV18	TRBJ1-1	TGTGCCAGCTCAAGGGGGACAGGATATGAGGGGAACACTGAAGCTTTCTTT	CASSRGTGYEGNTEAFF
.	.	TRBV7-9	TRBJ2-1	TGTGCCAGCAGCTTATATGGGGGGGCAAATGAGCAGTTCTTC	CASSLYGGANEQFF
TRBD1	.	TRBV18	TRBJ2-5	TGTGCCAGCTCACCGCAAGACAGGGGGTTTAAAGAGACCCAGTACTTC	CASSPQDRGFKETQYF
TRBD1	.	TRBV5-1	TRBJ2-2	TGCGCCAGCAGCCGGAGGGGACAGGTTAACACCGGGGGGCTGTTTTTT	CASSRRGQVNTGGLFF
.	.	TRBV5-1	TRBJ2-1	TGCGCCAGCAGCTCCGGACTACCGGAGTACAATGAGCAGTTCTTC	CASSSGLPEYNEQFF
.	.	TRBV27	TRBJ2-5	TGTGCCACCTATCGCCTGACCCAGTACTTC	CATYRLTQYF
TRBD1	.	TRBV20-1	TRBJ1-2	TGCAGTGCTGACAGGGATGGCTACACCTTC	CSADRDGYTF
.	.	TRBV6-5	TRBJ1-2	TGTGCCAGCAGCACGGGAAACTATGGCTACACCTTC	CASSTGNYGYTF
.	.	TRBV21-1	TRBJ2-7	TGTGCCAGCAGCAAAGGGGGTAGGCTAGCCTCCTACGAGCAGTACTTC	CASSKGGRLASYEQYF
.	few	TRBV27	TRBJ2-1	TGTGCCAGCAGTTTAGGACAGTTCTCCTACAATGAGCAGTTCTTC	CASSLGQFSYNEQFF
.	few	TRBV2	TRBJ2-1	TGTGCCAGCAGTGAGCGGGATACGGCCAATGAGCAGTTCTTC	CASSERDTANEQFF
.	.	TRBV27	TRBJ2-2	TGTGCCAGCAGTTTCGGGTTGAACACCGGGGAGCTGTTTTTT	CASSFGLNTGELFF
TRBD2	.	TRBV25-1	TRBJ2-2	TGTGCCAGCAGTGAATTCAGTCGGGGAGGGAGCGTCGGGGAGCTGTTTTTT	CASSEFSRGGSVGELFF
TRBD1	.	TRBV5-6	TRBJ1-4	TGTGCCAGCAGCGCCCGGACAGGGGGTGAAAAACTGTTTTTT	CASSARTGGEKLFF
TRBD2	.	TRBV6-1	TRBJ2-3	TGTGCCAGCAGCTCCACTAGCGGGAGAATGTATACGCAGTATTTT	CASSSTSGRMYTQYF
TRBD2	.	TRBV11-2	TRBJ2-5	TGTGCCAGCAGTTTAGTTAGACTAGCGGGAGAGGAGACCCAGTACTTC	CASSLVRLAGEETQYF
.	few	TRBV6-1	TRBJ1-1	TGTGCCAGCAGCGGGAATCAGAGGACTGAAGCTTTCTTT	CASSGNQRTEAFF
TRBD1	.	TRBV5-1	TRBJ2-1	TGCGCCAGCAGCTTGGCAGCGTCAGGGGGTCTCAATGAGCAGTTCTTC	CASSLAASGGLNEQFF
.	.	TRBV12-1	TRBJ2-1	TGTGCCAGCAGCCCAGGGACTAGCGGGAAAACTAATGAGCAGTTCTTC	CASSPGTSGKTNEQFF
.	.	TRBV18	TRBJ1-4	TGTGCCAGCTCACCACGGGGGGGTGCTAATGAAAAACTGTTTTTT	CASSPRGGANEKLFF
TRBD1	.	TRBV18	TRBJ1-1	TGTGCCAGCTCACCAAATAAGGGACAGGGGGCGACTGAAGCTTTCTTT	CASSPNKGQGATEAFF
.	.	TRBV23-1	TRBJ2-4	TGCGCCAGCCCCTGGGGGCCCAAAAACATTCAGTACTTC	CASPWGPKNIQYF
TRBD2	.	TRBV28	TRBJ2-7	TGTGCCAGCAGTTCACCTAGCGGGGGGGAGGACGAGCAGTACTTC	CASSSPSGGEDEQYF
.	.	TRBV9	TRBJ2-5	TGTGCCAGCAGCGTGTGGCCCGGGGAGGCACAAGAGACCCAGTACTTC	CASSVWPGEAQETQYF
TRBD2	.	TRBV4-1	TRBJ2-1	TGCGCCAGCAGTTTAGAAGCGGGAGGGCTGATCTCCTACAATGAGCAGTTCTTC	CASSLEAGGLISYNEQFF
.	few	TRBV5-1	TRBJ1-5	TGCGCCAGCACACATCTCGGCAATCAGCCCCAGCATTTT	CASTHLGNQPQHF
TRBD1	.	TRBV6-5	TRBJ2-2	TGTGCCAGCAGTTACTCGAGGGGGCAAGGCGGGGAGCTGTTTTTT	CASSYSRGQGGELFF
.	.	TRBV21-1	TRBJ1-3	TGTGCCAGCATCACAGTGTCTACATCTGGAAACACCATATATTTT	CASITVSTSGNTIYF
.	.	TRBV10-1	TRBJ2-7	TGCGCCACCTCAAAGGACATAACGGTCCACGAGCAGTACTTC	CATSKDITVHEQYF
.	.	TRBV28	TRBJ2-2	TGTGCCAGCAGTCCCCATGGACAGTTTCCGAACACCGGGGAGCTGTTTTTT	CASSPHGQFPNTGELFF